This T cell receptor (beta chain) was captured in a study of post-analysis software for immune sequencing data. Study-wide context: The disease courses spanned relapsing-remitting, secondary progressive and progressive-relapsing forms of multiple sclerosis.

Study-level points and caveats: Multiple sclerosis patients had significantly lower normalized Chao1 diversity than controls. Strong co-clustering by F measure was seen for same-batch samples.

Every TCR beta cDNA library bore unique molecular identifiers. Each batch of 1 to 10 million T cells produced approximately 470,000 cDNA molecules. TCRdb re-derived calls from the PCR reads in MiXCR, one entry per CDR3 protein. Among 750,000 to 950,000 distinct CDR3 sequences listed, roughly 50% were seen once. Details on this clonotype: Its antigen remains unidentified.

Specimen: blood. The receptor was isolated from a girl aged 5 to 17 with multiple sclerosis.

CDR3 sequence reads: CASSNGGLRETQYF. The CDR3 coding sequence is TGTGCCAGCAGCAACGGGGGGCTTCGGGAGACCCAGTACTTC. The J gene is TRBJ2-5, the V gene TRBV7-9; weak D call: TRBD2 (7 bases). Germline loops: CDR1 SEHNR, CDR2 FQNEAQ (reference sequence). V gave up 5 bases and J gave up 5 bases, with 15 bases separating them. The CDR3 spans 14 residues.